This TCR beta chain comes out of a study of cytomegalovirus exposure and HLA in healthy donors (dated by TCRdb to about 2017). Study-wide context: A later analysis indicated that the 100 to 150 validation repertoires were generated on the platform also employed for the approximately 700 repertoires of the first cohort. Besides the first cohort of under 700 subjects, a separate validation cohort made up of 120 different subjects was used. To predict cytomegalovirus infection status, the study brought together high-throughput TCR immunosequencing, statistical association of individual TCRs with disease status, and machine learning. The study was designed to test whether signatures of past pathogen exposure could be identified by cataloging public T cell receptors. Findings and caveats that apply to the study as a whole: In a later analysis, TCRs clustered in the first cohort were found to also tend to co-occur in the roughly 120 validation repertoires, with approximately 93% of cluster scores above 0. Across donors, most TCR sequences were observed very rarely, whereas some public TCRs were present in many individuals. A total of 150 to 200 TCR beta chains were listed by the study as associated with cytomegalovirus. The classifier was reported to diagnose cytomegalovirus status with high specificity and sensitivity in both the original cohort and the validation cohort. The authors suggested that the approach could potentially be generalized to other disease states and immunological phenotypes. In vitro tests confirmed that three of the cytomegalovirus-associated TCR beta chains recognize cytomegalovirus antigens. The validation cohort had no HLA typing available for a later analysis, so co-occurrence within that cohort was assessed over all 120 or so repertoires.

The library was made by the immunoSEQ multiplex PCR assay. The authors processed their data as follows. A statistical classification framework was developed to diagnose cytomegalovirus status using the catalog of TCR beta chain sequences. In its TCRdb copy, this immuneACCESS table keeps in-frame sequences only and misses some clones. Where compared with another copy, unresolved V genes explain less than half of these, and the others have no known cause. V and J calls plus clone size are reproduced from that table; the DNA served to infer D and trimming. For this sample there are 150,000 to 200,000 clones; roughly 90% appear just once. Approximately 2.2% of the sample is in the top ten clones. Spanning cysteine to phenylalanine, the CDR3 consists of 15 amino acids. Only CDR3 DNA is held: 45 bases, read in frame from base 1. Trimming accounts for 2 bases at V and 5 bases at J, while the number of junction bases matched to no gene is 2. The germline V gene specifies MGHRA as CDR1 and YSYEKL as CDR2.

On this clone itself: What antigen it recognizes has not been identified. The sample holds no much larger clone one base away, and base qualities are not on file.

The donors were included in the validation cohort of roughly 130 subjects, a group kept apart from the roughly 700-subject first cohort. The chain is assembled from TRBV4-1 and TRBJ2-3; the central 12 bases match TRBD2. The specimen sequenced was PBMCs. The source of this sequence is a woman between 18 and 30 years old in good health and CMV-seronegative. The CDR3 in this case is CASSQLGLAGDTQYF. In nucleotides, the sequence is TGCGCCAGCAGCCAACTGGGACTAGCGGGAGATACGCAGTATTTT.